The rows below give T cell receptor beta chains drawn from one sample of a study of tumor-infiltrating lymphocytes in localized non-small cell lung cancer. Method: immunoSEQ multiplex PCR; TCRdb's copy keeps in-frame clones and lacks some. Of about 12,000 clones listed, 65% to 85% are singletons. The sample consisted of lung tumor tissue. The receptors come from a human donor with non-small cell lung cancer. Both conserved end residues are part of each CDR3. D genes are given only for firm matches.

V	D	CDR3
TRBV4-2	-	CASSRTLGGELFF
TRBV5-1	-	CASSIVGEPQYF
TRBV7-2	TRBD2	CASSLEGTSGTGELFF
TRBV11-3	-	CASSLAYNQPQHF
TRBV11-3	-	CASSRNSYSEAFF
TRBV27	TRBD2	CASSLERGPYEQYF
TRBV2	-	CASTLSDTQYF
TRBV7-2	-	CASGAGSYNEQFF
TRBV7-9	-	CASSYVPGLLGTEAFF
TRBV5-1	-	CASSPSRGGTGELFF
TRBV7-9	-	CASSLPGGTLHF
TRBV6-5	-	CASSYLNGEQYF
TRBV25-1	TRBD1	CATRTGYSEQYF
TRBV29-1	TRBD1	CSVRTGSGYEQYF
TRBV4-2	-	CASSQESRRGVGELFF
TRBV5-5	-	CASSPPARATNEKLFF
TRBV6-1	-	CASSEPVRNYEQYF
TRBV27	-	CAIRTPWDGYTF
TRBV9	-	CASTRFGSGANVLTF
TRBV11-3	-	CASSRVSSTDTQYF
TRBV30	-	CAWSPGLLGQPQHF
TRBV4-1	-	CASRPHGQETQYF
TRBV6-1	-	CASSFLSPVVLEAFF
TRBV19	-	CASSFFGTDRGEQFF
TRBV7-9	-	CASSRQSNYGYTF
TRBV13	-	CASSLAAGYEQYF
TRBV11-3	TRBD1	CASSQTGVNTEAFF
TRBV2	TRBD2	CASSELRGGLDTQYF
TRBV4-1	TRBD1	CASSQSRTGGGYTF
TRBV7-6	TRBD1	CASSLGGTGTPYEQYF
TRBV7-9	-	CASSSNKGTQYF
TRBV27	-	CASSFWGDDGYTF
TRBV10-2	-	CASKDGTNTGELFF
TRBV7-6	-	CASSPGESGYTF
TRBV6-1	-	CASSGRFTSYEQYF
TRBV5-1	-	CASSPAGTVNQPQHF
TRBV16	-	CASSRAMSYEQYF
TRBV29-1	TRBD1	CSVVGDRNYEQYF
TRBV19	TRBD1	CASSLRGDRGNQPQHF
TRBV6-5	-	CASSYHSGLTGNTIYF
TRBV7-2	-	CASSLLGVDTQYF